A single sample gave rise to the 24 T cell receptor beta chains below, sequenced in a study of PD-1 blockade in classical Hodgkin lymphoma. The method was immunoSEQ multiplex PCR; TCRdb's version includes in-frame clones alone and lacks a portion of them. The table has about 93,000 clones, over 75% seen once. Noted time point: cycle 4 day 1 (C4D1), after 6 weeks of nivolumab. Relapse was seen in all patients after autologous stem cell transplantation, and brentuximab vedotin exposure was variable. The sequencing here drew on peripheral blood mononuclear cells (PBMCs), taken before the fourth cycle of nivolumab. These TCRs come from a human donor with classical Hodgkin lymphoma.

This rearrangement joins TRBV7-8 to TRBJ1-1, with 9 bases identical to TRBD1. Looked up from germline, CDR1 is SGHVS and CDR2 is FQNEAQ. This CDR3 comprises 17 residues. Unmatched junction bases numbered 11, after V lost 5 bases and J lost 1 base. CDR3 sequence (DNA): TGTGCCAGCAGCCCCGGGACAGGGCTTAATAAGAACACTGAAGCTTTCTTT. This encodes CASSPGTGLNKNTEAFF.

The chain employs TRBV10-3 and TRBJ2-3; D is uncertain. Looked up from germline, CDR1 is ENHRY and CDR2 is SYGVKD. CDR3 size: 13 residues. Trimming took 0 bases from V and 8 from J, leaving 9 bases between them. CDR3 nucleotides: TGTGCCATCAGTGAGTCGGCAGAAGGTACGCAGTATTTT. Protein product: CAISESAEGTQYF.

The J gene is TRBJ1-2, the V gene TRBV28; 7 positions agree with TRBD1. CDR1 is MDHEN and CDR2 is SYDVKM in the germline V gene. Losses at the gene ends were 2 bases for V and 3 bases for J; bases not matched to a gene: 0. This CDR3 is built from 13 residues. The CDR3, as DNA: TGTGCCAGCAGTTTAGACAGGGACTATGGCTACACCTTC. This encodes CASSLDRDYGYTF.

The rearrangement joins TRBV19 to TRBJ2-1; D possibly corresponds to TRBD2 (5 bases). Germline CDR1 and CDR2: LNHDA and SQIVND (reference sequence). The CDR3 sequence is 15 residues long. Trimming cost V 6 bases and J 0 bases, with 12 bases left between them. CDR3 sequence: CASRRALNSYNEQFF. CDR3 nucleotide sequence: TGTGCCAGTAGGAGGGCCTTAAACTCCTACAATGAGCAGTTCTTC.

CDR3 in amino acids: CASRLLTGLQQPQHF. The CDR3 DNA follows: TGTGCCAGTAGGCTGTTGACAGGGCTGCAACAGCCCCAGCATTTT. This chain links TRBV19 with TRBJ1-5; 7 bases map to TRBD1. V shed 6 bases and J 7 bases; nucleotides not matched to a gene: 12. The CDR3 contains 15 residues. Germline loops: CDR1 LNHDA, CDR2 SQIVND (reference sequence).

V usage is TRBV18 and J usage is TRBJ2-1, with unresolved D. Germline lookup yields CDR1 KGHSH and CDR2 LQKENI. V was clipped by 3 bases and J by 4 bases, with 7 bases between them. The CDR3 sequence is 13 residues long. In DNA form, the CDR3 reads TGTGCCAGCTCACCGAACCAATACAATGAGCAGTTCTTC. This gives the protein CASSPNQYNEQFF. The complete variable domain, with remaining parts taken from reference TRBV18 and TRBJ2-1, reads NAGVMQNPRHLVRRRGQEARLRCSPMKGHSHVYWYRQLPEEGLKFMVYLQKENIIDESGMPKERFSAEFPKEGPSILRIQQVVRGDSAAYFCASSPNQYNEQFFGPGTRLTVL.

This sequence joins TRBV25-1 and TRBJ1-2; TRBD1 might be the D (6 bases). The CDR3 spans 14 residues. V lost 5 bases and J 0 bases, leaving 10 bases between the germline ends. CDR1 MGHDK and CDR2 SYGVNS come from the germline V gene. CDR3 DNA: TGTGCCAGCAGTTCGGGGGCTTCTAACTATGGCTACACCTTC. Translated: CASSSGASNYGYTF.

The rearrangement uses TRBV11-1 and TRBJ2-1; perhaps TRBD1 as D (5 bases). This CDR3 is built from 15 residues. With 1 base removed from V and 2 bases from J, the gap between germline ends came to 9 bases. Germline CDR1 is SGHAT and CDR2 is FQDESV (reference sequence). The CDR3 sequence is CASSLGGGAYNEQFF. The CDR3 coding sequence is TGTGCCAGCAGCTTAGGGGGCGGCGCCTACAATGAGCAGTTCTTC.

The chain carries TRBV7-6 and TRBJ1-2; 8 bases fit TRBD1. The V segment lost 5 bases and the J segment 4 bases; nucleotides outside the gene matches: 3. This CDR3 has 13 residues. CDR1 and CDR2 from the germline V gene are SGHVS and FNYEAQ. The CDR3 region has the DNA TGTGCCAGCAGCCCAGGACAGGGCTATGGCTACACCTTC. Translated: CASSPGQGYGYTF.

Note on this clone: Within the sample, other DNA sequences also encode this same CDR3. The chain joins TRBV5-6 to TRBJ1-1, with 7 bases aligning to TRBD1. CDR1 and CDR2 (germline): SGHDT, YYEEEE. The CDR3 loop spans 12 amino acids. J was trimmed by 4 bases and V by 3 bases; bases with no gene match: 0. The CDR3 spells CASSYRGTEAFF. In DNA, the CDR3 is TGTGCCAGCAGCTACAGGGGCACTGAAGCTTTCTTT. Variable domain in full (rest from reference TRBV5-6 and TRBJ1-1): DAGVTQSPTHLIKTRGQQVTLRCSPKSGHDTVSWYQQALGQGPQFIFQYYEEEERQRGNFPDRFSGHQFPNYSSELNVNALLLGDSALYLCASSYRGTEAFFGQGTRLTVV.

The chain joins TRBV27 to TRBJ1-4; D unresolved. The germline V and J ends were trimmed by 2 bases and 6 bases, with 7 bases remaining between them. Germline loops: CDR1 MNHEY, CDR2 SMNVEV (reference sequence). The CDR3 covers 13 residues. CDR3 in DNA: TGTGCCAGCAGTTTACATTTGGATGAAAAACTGTTTTTT. Protein product: CASSLHLDEKLFF.

This rearrangement joins TRBV5-6 to TRBJ1-2; D unresolved. The CDR3 contains 13 residues. Deletions cut 0 bases from V and 2 bases from J, with 5 bases between. The germline gives CDR1 SGHDT, CDR2 YYEEEE. The CDR3 loop is CASSLGANYGYTF. The CDR3 bases are TGTGCCAGCAGCTTGGGGGCAAACTATGGCTACACCTTC.

This clone was recorded a few times. The chain is built from TRBV12-5 and TRBJ2-3; possibly TRBD1 for D (6 bases). This CDR3 has 14 amino acids. The V gene's germline CDR1 is LGHNT and CDR2 FRNRAP. Trimming pared 5 bases from V and 4 bases from J, leaving 13 bases between. CDR3 region: CASGPAQGSDTQYF. As DNA, the CDR3 is TGTGCTAGTGGTCCCGCCCAGGGGTCAGATACGCAGTATTTT.

The genes are TRBV6-5 and TRBJ1-1; D may be TRBD1 (5 bases). The germline CDR1 and CDR2 sequences are MNHEY and SVGAGI. This CDR3 has 13 amino acids. The ends were cut back, 10 bases at V and 5 bases at J, with 17 bases in the middle. In DNA form, the CDR3 reads TGTGCCATCGGGGGGATCATCGGGACTGAAGCTTTCTTT. The encoded protein is CAIGGIIGTEAFF.

The V call is TRBV28, the J call TRBJ1-3, with D tentatively TRBD1 (5 bases). Trimming removed 1 base from V and 0 bases from J, with 10 bases in between. The CDR3 is 16 residues long. The V gene's germline CDR1 is MDHEN and CDR2 SYDVKM. The CDR3 reads CASSLFEGSSGNTIYF. The CDR3 DNA sequence: TGTGCCAGCAGTTTATTTGAGGGGAGCTCTGGAAACACCATATATTTT.

CDR3 sequence reads: CASSLFGEPYEQYF. The CDR3 region has the DNA TGTGCCAGCAGCTTGTTCGGGGAACCCTACGAGCAGTACTTC. This rearrangement joins TRBV5-4 to TRBJ2-7; D may be TRBD2 (5 bases). CDR1 SGHNT and CDR2 YYREEE come from the germline V gene (reference sequence). The CDR3 has 14 amino acids. With 1 base removed from V and 2 bases from J, the gap between germline ends came to 10 bases.

J is TRBJ2-3 and V is TRBV5-4, with 12 bases that match TRBD2. Trimming cost V 4 bases and J 4 bases; bases outside gene matches: 7. This CDR3 spans 16 amino acids. Germline V lookup: CDR1 SGHNT, CDR2 YYREEE (reference sequence). The CDR3 region is CASSIPSGGAADTQYF. The CDR3 DNA reads as TGTGCCAGCAGCATTCCTAGCGGGGGGGCCGCAGATACGCAGTATTTT.

This clone has more than one count but fewer than ten. The chain carries TRBV6-5 and TRBJ1-4; 7 positions agree with TRBD1. CDR3 size: 15 residues. CDR1 is MNHEY, CDR2 SVGAGI, per germline. With 5 bases clipped from V and 14 bases from J, the junction kept 17 bases outside the gene matches. CDR3 sequence (DNA): TGTGCCAGCAGTACCCACAGGGGCCTCCAACTTATTCTGTTTTTT. Translation gives CASSTHRGLQLILFF.

In DNA, the CDR3 is TGTGCCTCCGGGGGACCTACCTCCTACGAGCAGTACTTC. Protein: CASGGPTSYEQYF. The genes are TRBV10-3 and TRBJ2-7, with D possibly being TRBD2 (6 bases). CDR1 and CDR2 from the germline V gene are ENHRY and SYGVKD. The CDR3 contains 13 residues. The V and J ends lost 11 bases and 0 bases respectively, with 14 bases between them.

A single count supports this clone. The chain couples TRBV6-5 to TRBJ1-1; D is perhaps TRBD1 (6 bases). CDR1 is MNHEY and CDR2 is SVGAGI in the germline V gene. V lost 8 bases and J 4 bases, leaving 20 bases between the germline ends. This CDR3 contains 15 residues. CDR3: CASARGGLSLTEAFF. CDR3 nucleotide sequence: TGTGCCAGCGCACGGGGGGGCCTTTCCCTCACTGAAGCTTTCTTT.

The chain couples TRBV4-1 to TRBJ1-1, with a weak D call TRBD1 (5 bases). V dropped 0 bases and J dropped 0 bases, with 11 bases sitting between them. CDR1 is MGHRA and CDR2 is YSYEKL in the germline V gene. There are 16 residues in the CDR3. The CDR3 sequence: CASSQDVTGVNTEAFF. The CDR3 DNA is TGCGCCAGCAGCCAAGATGTTACGGGGGTGAACACTGAAGCTTTCTTT.

Worth noting for this clone: Other DNA sequences from this sample encode an identical CDR3 as well. The chain is built from TRBV7-2 and TRBJ2-3; TRBD2 matches 12 bases. The CDR3 contains 14 residues. Trimming removed 4 bases from V and 5 bases from J; junction bases left unmatched: 1. CDR1 is SGHTA and CDR2 is FQGNSA in the germline V gene. This CDR3 reads CASSSGLAGDTQYF. CDR3 nucleotide sequence: TGTGCCAGCAGCTCGGGACTAGCGGGAGATACGCAGTATTTT.

V and J are TRBV19 and TRBJ2-7, with 13 positions matching TRBD2. The length of the CDR3 is 15 residues. Germline V lookup: CDR1 LNHDA, CDR2 SQIVND (reference sequence). The V segment lost 4 bases and the J segment 6 bases; nucleotides outside the gene matches: 6. The CDR3 is CASSTGLAGAGEQYF. CDR3 in DNA: TGTGCCAGTAGTACCGGACTAGCGGGGGCGGGCGAGCAGTACTTC.

The chain carries TRBV27 and TRBJ2-7; D tentatively fits TRBD1 or TRBD2 (5 bases each). V shed 5 bases and J shed 8 bases, with 16 bases lying between them. This CDR3 spans 13 amino acids. Germline V lookup: CDR1 MNHEY, CDR2 SMNVEV (reference sequence). The CDR3 here is CASSASGIAKQYF. In nucleotides, the CDR3 is TGTGCCAGCAGTGCCTCAGGGATAGCGAAGCAGTACTTC.